This note documents a single T cell receptor (beta chain) sequence. Its matching antigen is unknown. This sample stems from a study of shared clonotypes between healthy human individuals. Study-level background: Every donor yielded three CD4 naive, three CD4 memory, two CD8 naive and one CD8 memory plate. Study results and caveats: The study found lower generation probabilities in non-shared clonotypes than in those shared by all four donors.

From CD4+ cells came CD45RA+ naive and CD45RA-negative memory subsets. Assay execution proceeded at the deep level. Sequencing was performed with immunoSEQ multiplex PCR; in TCRdb, only in-frame clones are kept and a portion is missing. The profile covers more than 1,200,000 clones, with about 98.5% appearing a single time and roughly 0.36% taken by the ten largest. The sequenced sample was naive CD4+ T cells sorted from blood. As for subset: CD45RA+ positively selected. This receptor was identified in a man younger than 45 in good health.

This CDR3 reads CASSSLSGTSDYEQYF. The CDR3 DNA follows: TGTGCCAGCAGCTCCTTATCCGGGACTAGTGACTACGAGCAGTACTTC. The rearrangement links TRBV11-2 to TRBJ2-7; the match to TRBD2 covers 8 bases. The CDR3 is 16 amino acids. The junction had 11 bases not matched to a gene; V was cut back by 4 bases and J by 3 bases. In germline, CDR1 is SGHAT, CDR2 FQNNGV. Based on the CDR3 plus reference TRBV11-2 and TRBJ2-7, the full variable domain is EAGVAQSPRYKIIEKRQSVAFWCNPISGHATLYWYQQILGQGPKLLIQFQNNGVVDDSQLPKDRFSAERLKGVDSTLKIQPAKLEDSAVYLCASSSLSGTSDYEQYFGPGTRLTVT.